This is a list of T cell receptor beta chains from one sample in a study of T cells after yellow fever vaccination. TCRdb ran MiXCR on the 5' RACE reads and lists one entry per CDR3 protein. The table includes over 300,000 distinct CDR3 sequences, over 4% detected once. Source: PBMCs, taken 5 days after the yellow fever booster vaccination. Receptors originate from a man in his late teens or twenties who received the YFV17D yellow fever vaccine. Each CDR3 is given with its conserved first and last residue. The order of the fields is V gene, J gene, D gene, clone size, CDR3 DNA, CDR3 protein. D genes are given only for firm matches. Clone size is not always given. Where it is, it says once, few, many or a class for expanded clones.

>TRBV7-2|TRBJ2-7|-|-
TGTGCCAGCAGCTCGGCGGCCGAGCAGTACTTC
CASSSAAEQYF
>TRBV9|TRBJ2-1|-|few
TGTGCCAGCAGCGTCAGGGGGGACCTGAGCTCCTACAATGAGCAGTTCTTC
CASSVRGDLSSYNEQFF
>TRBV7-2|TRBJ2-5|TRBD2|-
TGTGCCAGCAGTAACACCGGGACTAGCTCCGTGGAGACCCAGTACTTC
CASSNTGTSSVETQYF
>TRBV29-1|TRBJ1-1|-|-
TGCAGCCATTTGAGGTCTGAAGCTTTCTTT
CSHLRSEAFF
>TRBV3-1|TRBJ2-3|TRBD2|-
TGTGCCAGCAGCCAAGGGGGAGGTCAACTAGCGGGAGGTTCTTATAGCACAGATACGCAGTATTTT
CASSQGGGQLAGGSYSTDTQYF
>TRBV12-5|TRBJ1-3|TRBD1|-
TGTGCTAGTTTAGGAGGAGAGACAGGGTGGAACACCATATATTTT
CASLGGETGWNTIYF
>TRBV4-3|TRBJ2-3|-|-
TGCGCCAGCAGCCAAGATCCCGTCCCGCGGGGCACAGATACGCAGTATTTT
CASSQDPVPRGTDTQYF
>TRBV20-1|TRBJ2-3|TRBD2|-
TGCAGTGCCCGACAGCGGGGGGGAGATACGCAGTATTTT
CSARQRGGDTQYF
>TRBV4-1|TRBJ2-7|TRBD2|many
TGCGCCAGCAGCCAAGGATGGCGGGGGGTGGACGAGCAGTACTTC
CASSQGWRGVDEQYF
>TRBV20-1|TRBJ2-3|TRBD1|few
TGCAGTGCCGAGGGACAGGGCGAGCGCGATACGCAGTATTTT
CSAEGQGERDTQYF
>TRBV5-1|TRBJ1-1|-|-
TGCGCCAGCAGCGACTCTCCCAAACTAGGTGAAGCTTTCTTT
CASSDSPKLGEAFF
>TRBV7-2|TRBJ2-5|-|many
TGTGCCAGCAGCTTAGTCAGGGGCTACCAAGAGACCCAGTACTTC
CASSLVRGYQETQYF
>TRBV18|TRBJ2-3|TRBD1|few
TGTGCCAGCTCACCAGATACGAGGGGGCAGGAAGATACGCAGTATTTT
CASSPDTRGQEDTQYF
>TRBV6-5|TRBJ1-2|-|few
TGTGCCTGCAGTCGGGTGCGGCCCGACCTCTATGGCTACACCTTC
CACSRVRPDLYGYTF
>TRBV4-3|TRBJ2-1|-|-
TGCGCCAGCAGCCAAACCTCGGGACGGTACAATGAGCAGTTCTTC
CASSQTSGRYNEQFF